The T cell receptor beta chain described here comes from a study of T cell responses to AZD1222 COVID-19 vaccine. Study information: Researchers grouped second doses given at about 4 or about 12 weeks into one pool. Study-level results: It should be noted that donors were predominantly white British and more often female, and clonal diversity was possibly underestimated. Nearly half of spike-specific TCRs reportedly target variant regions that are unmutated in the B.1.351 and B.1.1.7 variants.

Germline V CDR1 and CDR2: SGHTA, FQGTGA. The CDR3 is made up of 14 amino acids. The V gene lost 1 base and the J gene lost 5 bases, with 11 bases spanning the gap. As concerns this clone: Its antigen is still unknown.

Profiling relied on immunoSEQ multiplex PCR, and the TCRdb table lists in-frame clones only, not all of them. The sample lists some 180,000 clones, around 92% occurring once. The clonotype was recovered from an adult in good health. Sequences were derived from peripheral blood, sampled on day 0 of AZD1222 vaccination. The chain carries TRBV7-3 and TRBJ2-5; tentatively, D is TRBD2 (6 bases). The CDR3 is CASSLKGGAETQYF. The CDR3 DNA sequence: TGTGCCAGCAGCTTAAAGGGCGGGGCCGAGACCCAGTACTTC.